One and the same sample provided the 32 T cell receptor beta chains below, sequenced in a study of T cell repertoires in cytomegalovirus infection. TCRdb re-derived calls from the reads in MiXCR, one entry per CDR3 protein. The data show some 600,000 distinct CDR3 sequences, less than 25% seen once. The specimen was CD8+ T cells from PBMCs. Source of these receptors: a human donor in good health (CMV status not recorded). Some clones in this sample may be carry-over from other donors' samples.

In this sample, this clonotype turned up many times. This sequence joins TRBV7-9 and TRBJ2-2; no clear D gene. V gave up 7 bases and J gave up 6 bases, with 12 bases separating them. Germline loops: CDR1 SEHNR, CDR2 FQNEAQ (reference sequence). The CDR3 contains 13 residues. CDR3 sequence reads: CASTFASSGELFF. The DNA of the CDR3 is TGTGCCAGCACGTTCGCGTCGTCCGGGGAGCTGTTTTTT.

With regard to this clonotype: One end of the junction does not line up with germline, which may come from a read error. The chain links TRBV7-3 to TRBJ2-1; D call uncertain. CDR1 SGHTA and CDR2 FQGTGA come from the germline V gene. The CDR3 is made up of 13 amino acids. The CDR3 nucleotides read TGTGCCAACAGCTTAAGCTATTACAATGAGCAGTTCTTC. It codes for CANSLSYYNEQFF.

The chain couples TRBV5-4 to TRBJ2-1; TRBD2 matches 14 bases. This CDR3 has 16 residues. CDR1 and CDR2 from the germline V gene are SGHNT and YYREEE (reference sequence). Unmatched junction bases numbered 7, after V lost 5 bases and J lost 6 bases. The CDR3, as DNA: TGTGCCAGCAGATATTGGACTAGCGGGGGGCCCAATGAGCAGTTCTTC. Translated, it gives CASRYWTSGGPNEQFF.

At least ten counts were recorded for this clonotype. The J gene is TRBJ2-1, the V gene TRBV7-8, with no clear D. The V gene's germline CDR1 is SGHVS and CDR2 FQNEAQ. CDR3 size: 13 residues. The V end was cut by 11 bases, the J end by 1 base, with 12 bases between. CDR3 nucleotide sequence: TGTGCCGTTGGGGTGTATTCCTACAATGAGCAGTTCTTC. Residues: CAVGVYSYNEQFF. The entire variable domain, with the rest obtained from reference TRBV7-8 and TRBJ2-1, is as follows: GAGVSQSPRYKVAKRGQDVALRCDPISGHVSLFWYQQALGQGPEFLTYFQNEAQLDKSGLPSDRFFAERPEGSVSTLKIQRTQQEDSAVYLCAVGVYSYNEQFFGPGTRLTVL.

V usage is TRBV2 and J usage is TRBJ2-7; D assignment may be TRBD1 or TRBD2 (5 bases each). The CDR3 is made up of 12 amino acids. Germline V gene lookup returns CDR1 SNHLY and CDR2 FYNNEI. V lost 10 bases and J 2 bases, leaving 12 bases between the germline ends. Written as DNA, the CDR3 is TGTGCCACCCTGGGACCGACCTACGAGCAGTACTTC. As protein: CATLGPTYEQYF.

The V gene is TRBV10-1, the J gene TRBJ2-7; 10 nucleotides match TRBD1. V was clipped by 2 bases and J by 3 bases; unmatched bases: 4. Germline V gene data show CDR1 as WNHNN and CDR2 as SYGVQD (reference sequence). This CDR3 region has 15 residues. The CDR3 loop is CASSERDRGYYEQYF. CDR3 nucleotides: TGCGCCAGCAGTGAGCGGGACAGGGGATACTACGAGCAGTACTTC.

This clonotype was counted only a few times. V gene TRBV29-1 combines with J gene TRBJ1-2, with D hard to call. The V end lost 2 bases, the J end lost 7 bases, and 17 bases lay between the germline ends. Germline loops: CDR1 SQVTM, CDR2 ANQGSEA. The CDR3 length is 14 residues. CDR3 nucleotide sequence: TGCAGCGTTGAAAGTCTTCCCAGCCCTGGTGGCTACACCTTC. Amino acids: CSVESLPSPGGYTF.

V is TRBV7-3 and J is TRBJ2-1; 8 bases match TRBD2. The CDR3 has 14 residues. V dropped 5 bases and J dropped 5; count of bases not matched to a gene: 5. Germline lookup yields CDR1 SGHTA and CDR2 FQGTGA. CDR3 nucleotides: TGTGCCAGCAGCCCGGGGGGGGCTGACAATGAGCAGTTCTTC. Amino acid sequence: CASSPGGADNEQFF.

This clonotype was detected only a few times. The chain uses TRBV6-5 and TRBJ2-7, with TRBD1 as a possible D gene (5 bases). CDR3 size: 15 residues. Per germline, CDR1 MNHEY and CDR2 SVGAGI. With 6 bases removed from V and 0 bases from J, the gap between germline ends came to 15 bases. CDR3 sequence: CASSPQGAYSYEQYF. CDR3 sequence (DNA): TGTGCCAGCAGCCCGCAGGGTGCCTACTCCTACGAGCAGTACTTC.

This clonotype was seen a handful of times. The chain employs TRBV6-5 and TRBJ2-3; TRBD2 matches at 8 bases. V shed 6 bases, J shed 0 bases, and the junction held 8 bases outside the gene matches. Germline CDR1 reads MNHEY; CDR2 reads SVGAGI. The CDR3 has 16 amino acids. CDR3 DNA sequence: TGTGCCAGCAGCCGGCCCACTAGCGGTAGCACAGATACGCAGTATTTT. Amino acids: CASSRPTSGSTDTQYF.

The chain links TRBV6-6 to TRBJ2-4, with a tentative D call TRBD1 (5 bases). Trimming shortened V by 2 bases and J by 0 bases, and 14 bases separated the two germline ends. The CDR3 totals 17 residues. CDR1 is MNHNY, CDR2 SVGAGI, per germline (reference sequence). In DNA form, the CDR3 reads TGTGCCAGCAGTTACCTGGCAGGGTTGATAGCCAAAAACATTCAGTACTTC. This encodes CASSYLAGLIAKNIQYF.

J is TRBJ2-1 and V is TRBV6-1, with D tentatively TRBD1 (6 bases). V lost 0 bases and J lost 0, with 15 bases in between. The CDR3 is made up of 18 amino acids. Germline V gene lookup returns CDR1 MNHNS and CDR2 SASEGT. CDR3 in amino acids: CASSEALLGAPSYNEQFF. CDR3 in DNA: TGTGCCAGCAGTGAAGCGCTTCTGGGGGCTCCCTCCTACAATGAGCAGTTCTTC.

V usage is TRBV6-6 and J usage is TRBJ1-2, with a weak D call TRBD1 (5 bases). The V and J ends lost 6 bases and 4 bases respectively, with 18 bases between them. CDR3 length equals 15 residues. Looked up from germline, CDR1 is MNHNY and CDR2 is SVGAGI (reference sequence). DNA for the CDR3: TGTGCCAGCAGGCATCTCCGGGACGAGGGCTATGGCTACACCTTC. This encodes CASRHLRDEGYGYTF.

This clonotype was detected many times. The chain links TRBV6-5 to TRBJ1-1; D is unresolved. Per germline, CDR1 MNHEY and CDR2 SVGAGI. V was clipped by 7 bases and J by 1 base, with 10 bases between them. The CDR3 covers 13 residues. This CDR3 reads CASTAASNTEAFF. Written as DNA, the CDR3 is TGTGCCAGCACCGCCGCTTCGAACACTGAAGCTTTCTTT.

This clonotype was picked up a small number of times. The rearrangement uses TRBV11-2 and TRBJ2-2; D remains ambiguous. In germline, CDR1 is SGHAT, CDR2 FQNNGV. This CDR3 is built from 17 residues. Trimming left V 3 bases short and J 2 bases short, with 16 bases between. CDR3 residues: CASSFQSGMENTGELFF. DNA for the CDR3: TGTGCCAGCAGCTTCCAATCCGGAATGGAAAACACCGGGGAGCTGTTTTTT. The entire variable domain, with the rest obtained from reference TRBV11-2 and TRBJ2-2, is as follows: EAGVAQSPRYKIIEKRQSVAFWCNPISGHATLYWYQQILGQGPKLLIQFQNNGVVDDSQLPKDRFSAERLKGVDSTLKIQPAKLEDSAVYLCASSFQSGMENTGELFFGEGSRLTVL.

This clonotype was seen many times. CDR3 nucleotide sequence: TGTGCCATCAGTGAGCAACCTTATGAGCAGTTCTTC. Translated, it gives CAISEQPYEQFF. The chain is built from TRBV10-3 and TRBJ2-1; D unclear. The CDR3 contains 12 residues. CDR1 is ENHRY, CDR2 SYGVKD, per germline. Trimming stripped 2 bases from V and 8 bases from J, with 7 bases between.

This clonotype was observed a few times. V and J are TRBV7-9 and TRBJ2-7; TRBD1 might be the D (6 bases). The CDR3 is made up of 14 amino acids. CDR1 is SEHNR and CDR2 is FQNEAQ in the germline V gene (reference sequence). Trimming left V 5 bases short and J 0 bases short, with 11 bases between. The CDR3 protein is CASSKQDSSYEQYF. The CDR3 DNA sequence: TGTGCCAGCAGCAAACAGGACAGCTCCTACGAGCAGTACTTC.

The DNA for the CDR3 is TGCGCCAGCAGCCCCCTCGGAGGCGTCAGGGGGACAGATACGCAGTATTTT. The encoded protein is CASSPLGGVRGTDTQYF. This rearrangement joins TRBV4-1 to TRBJ2-3, with 7 bases fitting TRBD1. Germline values: CDR1 MGHRA, CDR2 YSYEKL. J lost 3 bases, V lost 4 bases, and 13 bases had no gene match. The CDR3 is 17 residues long.

With respect to this clonotype: A junction boundary mismatches the germline segment, possibly from a read error. V usage is TRBV6-5 and J usage is TRBJ2-5; TRBD1 is a possible D gene (6 bases). Germline CDR1 MNHEY, CDR2 SVGAGI. There are 15 residues in the CDR3. The CDR3 protein is CASSPTTGIQESQYF. Written as DNA, the CDR3 is TGTGCCAGCAGTCCTACTACAGGGATCCAAGAGAGCCAGTACTTC.

This clonotype appeared a few times. V gene TRBV11-2 combines with J gene TRBJ2-7; possible D gene TRBD1, 7 bases. The CDR3 is 13 residues long. Germline assignment: CDR1 SGHAT and CDR2 FQNNGV. V lost 5 bases and J lost 5, with 13 bases in between. This CDR3 is CASSAGQYHEQYF. Here the CDR3 DNA reads TGTGCCAGCAGCGCGGGACAGTACCACGAGCAGTACTTC. The full variable domain, its missing parts supplied by reference TRBV11-2 and TRBJ2-7, is EAGVAQSPRYKIIEKRQSVAFWCNPISGHATLYWYQQILGQGPKLLIQFQNNGVVDDSQLPKDRFSAERLKGVDSTLKIQPAKLEDSAVYLCASSAGQYHEQYFGPGTRLTVT.

This clonotype was detected many times. V and J are TRBV27 and TRBJ1-2; D gene ambiguous. The CDR3 loop spans 17 amino acids. Germline V CDR1 and CDR2: MNHEY, SMNVEV (reference sequence). The V end was cut by 4 bases, the J end by 2 bases, with 20 bases between. The CDR3 DNA sequence: TGTGCCAGCAGTTCGAGTCTAAACGGAAGTTCCAACTATGGCTACACCTTC. Translating gives CASSSSLNGSSNYGYTF.

The table lists this clonotype with many counts. V gene TRBV7-2 combines with J gene TRBJ1-1; possibly TRBD1 for D (5 bases). This CDR3 is 15 amino acids long. Germline lookup yields CDR1 SGHTA and CDR2 FQGNSA. Trimming pared 3 bases from V and 5 bases from J, leaving 16 bases between. In DNA form, the CDR3 reads TGTGCCAGCAGCTTTTGGTTCGGAACAGGTACTGAAGCTTTCTTT. Encoded protein: CASSFWFGTGTEAFF. Using reference TRBV7-2 and TRBJ1-1 for the parts outside the CDR3, the full variable domain is GAGVSQSPSNKVTEKGKDVELRCDPISGHTALYWYRQSLGQGLEFLIYFQGNSAPDKSGLPSDRFSAERTGGSVSTLTIQRTQQEDSAVYLCASSFWFGTGTEAFFGQGTRLTVV.

The V gene is TRBV20-1, the J gene TRBJ1-5; perhaps TRBD1 as D (5 bases). Germline CDR1 reads DFQATT; CDR2 reads SNEGSKA (reference sequence). The V gene lost 4 bases and the J gene lost 0 bases, with 19 bases spanning the gap. The CDR3 is 17 amino acids. CDR3 bases: TGCAGTGCTACCATCCGGGACTACCCTTATAGCAATCAGCCCCAGCATTTT. It is translated as CSATIRDYPYSNQPQHF.

This chain joins TRBV29-1 and TRBJ1-1, with D possibly matching TRBD1 (5 bases). This CDR3 has 16 amino acids. Trimming removed 2 bases from V and 4 bases from J, with 20 bases in between. CDR1 is SQVTM, CDR2 ANQGSEA, per germline. CDR3 region: CSVETPPGGEGTEAFF. CDR3 nucleotides: TGCAGCGTTGAAACCCCTCCCGGGGGAGAGGGCACTGAAGCTTTCTTT.

This clonotype occurred a few times. The DNA for the CDR3 is TGCAGTGCTAAAGGGGGCGGGGAGCTGTTTTTT. Translation: CSAKGGGELFF. The J gene is TRBJ2-2, the V gene TRBV20-1; perhaps TRBD1 as D (6 bases). Germline V lookup: CDR1 DFQATT, CDR2 SNEGSKA (reference sequence). This CDR3 is built from 11 residues. V was cut by 4 bases and J by 7 bases, with 7 bases left in between.

The genes are TRBV7-9 and TRBJ2-3, with D uncertain. This CDR3 is 17 amino acids long. CDR1 is SEHNR and CDR2 is FQNEAQ in the germline V gene (reference sequence). V was trimmed by 4 bases and J by 0 bases, leaving 17 bases between them. The chain's CDR3 is CASSSLILDTSTDTQYF. CDR3 DNA sequence: TGTGCCAGCAGCTCCCTAATATTAGACACGAGCACAGATACGCAGTATTTT.

In its sample, this clonotype was seen a few times. The J gene is TRBJ2-4, the V gene TRBV6-5; 7 bases map to TRBD1. After removal of 6 bases from V and 6 bases from J, the junction contained 8 bases not matched to a gene. The CDR3 extends over 14 amino acids. CDR1 is MNHEY and CDR2 is SVGAGI in the germline V gene. The CDR3 DNA reads as TGTGCCAGCAGGTCCGGGACAGATCTAAACATTCAGTACTTC. This gives the protein CASRSGTDLNIQYF.

The chain has TRBV6-2 or TRBV6-3 and TRBJ1-2; D not resolved. The CDR3 extends over 13 amino acids. V shed 4 bases and J shed 10 bases, with 16 bases lying between them. CDR1 and CDR2 (germline): MNHEY, SVGEGT. The CDR3 reads CASSFRPGEAYTF. For the CDR3, the DNA is TGTGCCAGCAGTTTCAGACCGGGAGAGGCCTACACCTTC.

This chain joins TRBV5-1 and TRBJ2-1; 7 bases match TRBD1. After removal of 4 bases from V and 2 bases from J, the junction contained 9 bases not matched to a gene. The CDR3 length is 16 residues. The germline V gene has CDR1 SGHRS and CDR2 YFSETQ. The CDR3 region has the DNA TGCGCCAGCAGCGGAGGTGACAGGGACCCCTACAATGAGCAGTTCTTC. This translates into CASSGGDRDPYNEQFF. The full variable domain, in which reference TRBV5-1 and TRBJ2-1 provide the parts outside the CDR3, is KAGVTQTPRYLIKTRGQQVTLSCSPISGHRSVSWYQQTPGQGLQFLFEYFSETQRNKGNFPGRFSGRQFSNSRSEMNVSTLELGDSALYLCASSGGDRDPYNEQFFGPGTRLTVL.

The chain combines TRBV7-6 with TRBJ2-4, with TRBD2 matching over 7 bases. This CDR3 comprises 13 residues. Losses at the gene ends were 5 bases for V and 8 bases for J; bases not matched to a gene: 6. CDR1 and CDR2 (germline): SGHVS, FNYEAQ. As DNA, the CDR3 is TGTGCCAGCAGCATCCTACGGGGGGACATTCAGTACTTC. This translates into CASSILRGDIQYF. The full variable domain, completed using reference TRBV7-6 and TRBJ2-4, is GAGVSQSPRYKVTKRGQDVALRCDPISGHVSLYWYRQALGQGPEFLTYFNYEAQQDKSGLPNDRFSAERPEGSISTLTIQRTEQRDSAMYRCASSILRGDIQYFGAGTRLSVL.

J is TRBJ2-2 and V is TRBV20-1, with 7 nucleotides matching TRBD1. V shed 3 bases and J 5 bases; nucleotides not matched to a gene: 6. Germline loops: CDR1 DFQATT, CDR2 SNEGSKA (reference sequence). This CDR3 is 14 amino acids long. CDR3 DNA: TGCAGTGCTAGGACAGGGATGAGGACCGGGGAGCTGTTTTTT. Translating gives CSARTGMRTGELFF.

The chain joins TRBV7-6 to TRBJ2-1; 9 nucleotides line up with TRBD1. The CDR3 length is 14 residues. V lost 11 bases, J lost 6 bases, and 11 bases stayed unmatched. In germline, CDR1 is SGHVS, CDR2 FNYEAQ. This CDR3 reads CAYYGTGMFNEQFF. CDR3 coding DNA: TGTGCCTATTACGGGACAGGGATGTTCAATGAGCAGTTCTTC.